This T cell receptor beta chain is from a study of T cell responses to AZD1222 COVID-19 vaccine. Study-level findings and limits: The donor group comprised mostly white British people and more females; the analysis possibly underestimated clonal diversity.

Trimming removed 8 bases from V and 2 bases from J; junction bases left unmatched: 4. The CDR3 is 14 residues long. Germline-derived CDR1 and CDR2 are MNHEY and SMNVEV (reference sequence). TCRdb's table, derived via immunoSEQ multiplex PCR, lists solely in-frame clones and lacks some. The table has roughly 190,000 clones, 80% to 95% seen once. Worth noting for this clone: The antigen is not known.

The clonotype comes from an adult who received the AZD1222 COVID-19 vaccine. The sequencing here drew on peripheral blood, taken 28 days after the second AZD1222 dose. This sequence joins TRBV27 and TRBJ2-1, with TRBD2 identical over 9 bases. CDR3 nucleotide sequence: TGTGCCAGCGGCTTAGCGGGAGCCTACAATGAGCAGTTCTTC. Translating gives CASGLAGAYNEQFF.